Listed below are T cell receptor beta chains from one sample, sequenced in a study of radiotherapy plus CTLA-4 blockade in lung cancer. The data were produced by immunoSEQ multiplex PCR, yet TCRdb's version contains in-frame clones alone and is incomplete. The sample yields some 27,000 clones, approximately 77% seen once. This material consisted of peripheral blood, taken from a patient treated with radiotherapy plus ipilimumab. The receptors originated from a human donor with non-small cell lung cancer that progressed on radiotherapy plus ipilimumab. Both conserved end residues are trimmed from each CDR3. Fields, in order: clone size, J gene, V gene, CDR3 protein. Clone size is given for some rows only: seen once, a few or many times, or a class if the clone is expanded.

>once|TRBJ2-7|TRBV28
ASSHLDGQDEQY
>once|TRBJ1-1|TRBV9
ASSFDGDTEAF
>-|TRBJ2-3|TRBV7-3
ASSFGTSGSTDTQY
>-|TRBJ2-5|TRBV5-4
ASSVKTGEETQY
>-|TRBJ2-5|TRBV7-2
ASSLGPRETQY
>-|TRBJ1-1|TRBV7-9
ASSLGQDNTEAF
>-|TRBJ2-1|TRBV15
ATSRDWASSYNEQF
>-|TRBJ1-3|TRBV27
ASSLQGYGGNTIY
>-|TRBJ1-5|TRBV28
ASSLGIGAQPQH
>-|TRBJ1-5|TRBV28
ASSLSGRSNQPQH
>-|TRBJ2-1|TRBV18
ASSPPQGAASYNEQF
>few|TRBJ2-5|TRBV7-9
ASSLVGETSGGETQY
>once|TRBJ2-7|TRBV11-3
ASSLGASGFGYEQY
>-|TRBJ2-7|TRBV10-3
AISESAGGTYEQY
>-|TRBJ2-6|TRBV2
ACEDFSGANVLT